Following are 13 T cell receptor beta chains from one sample sequenced in a study of blood T cell repertoires in COVID-19. Sequenced by immunoSEQ multiplex PCR; TCRdb stores in-frame clones only, minus some. The table records under 450,000 clones, about 88% of them present only once. Sequenced material: peripheral blood. Receptors originate from a woman in her fifties or sixties with COVID-19, enrolled during active disease.

Written as DNA, the CDR3 is TGTGCCAGCTCACCGTCCGGGGGAAGGAACACCGGGGAGCTGTTTTTT. It specifies CASSPSGGRNTGELFF. This chain joins TRBV18 and TRBJ2-2, with a tentative D call TRBD2 (6 bases). Trimming took off 3 bases at V and 1 base at J, with 12 bases between the two ends. There are 16 residues in the CDR3. CDR1 and CDR2 from the germline V gene are KGHSH and LQKENI.

The chain uses TRBV2 and TRBJ2-7; 8 bases match TRBD2. The CDR3 runs 14 residues. CDR1 and CDR2 from the germline V gene are SNHLY and FYNNEI. V gave up 7 bases and J gave up 2 bases; unmatched junction bases: 7. CDR3 DNA sequence: TGTGCCAGCACCAGGACTAGCCAGGCCTACGAGCAGTACTTC. It yields the protein CASTRTSQAYEQYF. Drawing the rest from reference TRBV2 and TRBJ2-7, the complete variable domain is EPEVTQTPSHQVTQMGQEVILRCVPISNHLYFYWYRQILGQKVEFLVSFYNNEISEKSEIFDDQFSVERPDGSNFTLKIRSTKLEDSAMYFCASTRTSQAYEQYFGPGTRLTVT.

The chain employs TRBV7-3 and TRBJ2-3; TRBD1 matches 8 bases. The CDR3 runs to 15 residues. V dropped 5 bases and J dropped 4; count of bases not matched to a gene: 8. The germline V gene has CDR1 SGHTA and CDR2 FQGTGA. This CDR3 reads CASSPGQGWADTQYF. CDR3 in DNA: TGTGCCAGCAGCCCCGGACAGGGCTGGGCAGATACGCAGTATTTT.

The J gene is TRBJ2-3, the V gene TRBV5-6; 8 nucleotides agree with TRBD2. The junction had 10 bases not matched to a gene; V was cut back by 5 bases and J by 2 bases. This CDR3 is built from 16 residues. Germline CDR1 SGHDT, CDR2 YYEEEE. The CDR3 spells CASSPGGLADTDTQYF. As DNA, the CDR3 is TGTGCCAGCAGTCCAGGAGGACTAGCCGACACAGATACGCAGTATTTT.

J is TRBJ1-2 and V is TRBV28; 7 bases are a match to TRBD1. V lost 4 bases and J lost 3; bases outside the gene matches: 5. Germline assignment: CDR1 MDHEN and CDR2 SYDVKM. CDR3 length: 14 residues. CDR3 sequence (DNA): TGTGCCAGCAGTTCCACAGGGGCTTACTATGGCTACACCTTC. Residues: CASSSTGAYYGYTF.

The chain uses TRBV9 and TRBJ1-1, with D possibly TRBD1 on 5 matching bases. The CDR3 is made up of 14 amino acids. CDR1 and CDR2 from the germline V gene are SGDLS and YYNGEE. Trimming removed 4 bases from V and 6 bases from J, with 16 bases in between. CDR3 in amino acids: CASSLQGRSAEAFF. CDR3 DNA: TGTGCCAGCAGCCTCCAGGGAAGAAGCGCTGAAGCTTTCTTT. The variable domain in full, with the rest retrieved from reference TRBV9 and TRBJ1-1, is DSGVTQTPKHLITATGQRVTLRCSPRSGDLSVYWYQQSLDQGLQFLIQYYNGEERAKGNILERFSAQQFPDLHSELNLSSLELGDSALYFCASSLQGRSAEAFFGQGTRLTVV.

The V and J genes are TRBV6-2 or TRBV6-3 and TRBJ1-5; D remains unclear. CDR1 and CDR2 (germline): MNHEY, SVGEGT. The V end lost 6 bases, the J end lost 2 bases, and 11 bases lay between the germline ends. This CDR3 spans 14 amino acids. Here the CDR3 DNA reads TGTGCCAGCAGCATACAAACAGGCAATCAGCCCCAGCATTTT. It specifies CASSIQTGNQPQHF.

The rearrangement joins TRBV30 to TRBJ2-1, with 10 bases fitting TRBD2. Trimming took 2 bases from V and 6 from J; bases not matched to a gene: 7. The CDR3 has 15 amino acids. Germline values: CDR1 GTSNPN, CDR2 SVGIG (reference sequence). CDR3 DNA sequence: TGTGCCTGGAGTCGGGGAACTAGCGGGGCCAATGAGCAGTTCTTC. Translation: CAWSRGTSGANEQFF.

V and J are TRBV2 and TRBJ2-7; D possibly corresponds to TRBD2 (6 bases). Germline values: CDR1 SNHLY, CDR2 FYNNEI. Trimming took 7 bases from V and 6 from J, leaving 13 bases between them. The CDR3 is 12 residues long. The CDR3 region is CASIPGGREQYF. The DNA of the CDR3 is TGTGCCAGCATCCCCGGAGGGCGCGAGCAGTACTTC.

The chain recombines TRBV19 with TRBJ1-5; 9 bases map to TRBD1. CDR1 LNHDA and CDR2 SQIVND come from the germline V gene (reference sequence). V shed 4 bases and J 7 bases; nucleotides not matched to a gene: 8. The CDR3 extends over 15 amino acids. CDR3: CASSKYGTGNQPQHF. In nucleotides, the CDR3 is TGTGCCAGTAGTAAATACGGGACAGGGAACCAGCCCCAGCATTTT.

The V gene is TRBV27, the J gene TRBJ2-5, with D possibly being TRBD2 (5 bases). Trimming removed 6 bases from V and 1 base from J, with 12 bases in between. This CDR3 is 14 amino acids long. Germline CDR1 is MNHEY and CDR2 is SMNVEV (reference sequence). The CDR3 loop reads CASSPRGFQETQYF. In nucleotides, the CDR3 is TGTGCCAGCAGCCCCCGAGGGTTCCAAGAGACCCAGTACTTC.

The chain is built from TRBV12-5 and TRBJ1-2, with D perhaps matching TRBD1 (5 bases). CDR1 LGHNT and CDR2 FRNRAP come from the germline V gene. V lost 0 bases and J lost 4, with 9 bases in between. The CDR3 loop spans 14 amino acids. Written as DNA, the CDR3 is TGTGCTAGTGGTTTGGTGCGGGGGTCCTATGGCTACACCTTC. Protein sequence: CASGLVRGSYGYTF.

V and J are TRBV7-3 and TRBJ2-3; 8 bases align to TRBD1. V was clipped by 5 bases and J by 4 bases; unmatched bases: 5. This CDR3 is 14 amino acids long. Germline V lookup: CDR1 SGHTA, CDR2 FQGTGA. CDR3 sequence (DNA): TGTGCCAGCAGCACAGGGGGAAGGGCAGATACGCAGTATTTT. It encodes CASSTGGRADTQYF. Complete variable domain (other parts from reference TRBV7-3 and TRBJ2-3): GAGVSQTPSNKVTEKGKYVELRCDPISGHTALYWYRQSLGQGPEFLIYFQGTGAADDSGLPNDRFFAVRPEGSVSTLKIQRTERGDSAVYLCASSTGGRADTQYFGPGTRLTVL.